This T cell receptor beta chain was identified in a study of blood T cell repertoires in COVID-19. Study as a whole: The analysed material was cDNA or gDNA that came from T cells, B-cell-depleted T cells, or PBMCs.

Method: immunoSEQ multiplex PCR; TCRdb's copy keeps in-frame clones and lacks some. The sample contains roughly 120,000 clones, 90% of which appear only once. Germline trimming cut 4 bases from V and 3 bases from J; bases unmatched to any gene: 6. The CDR3 is 14 residues long. Germline assignment: CDR1 LNHDA and CDR2 SQIVND (reference sequence). The source is a human donor with active COVID-19. The donor label of this sample is uncertain. The genes are TRBV19 and TRBJ2-7; 7 bases are shared with TRBD1. Sequenced material: peripheral blood. Here the CDR3 reads CASSTRQGHYEQYF. DNA of the CDR3: TGTGCCAGTAGTACCCGACAGGGACACTACGAGCAGTACTTC.